This T cell receptor beta chain derives from a study of blood T cell repertoires in COVID-19. Study context: Material from acute and convalescent COVID-19 was sourced from the United States, Italy and Spain. PBMCs, B-cell-depleted T cells, or T cells provided the cDNA or gDNA that made up the material.

Original processing methods: By means of reference gene primer amplification, nucleated cell counts were estimated. The table came from immunoSEQ multiplex PCR; TCRdb's copy has only in-frame clones and leaves some out. V and J calls and clone size are given by that table; D and trimming were obtained from the DNA. The sample consists of just under 85,000 clones, more than 75% of them appearing once. Germline-derived CDR1 and CDR2 are MDHEN and SYDVKM. The V end was cut by 3 bases, the J end by 5 bases, with 10 bases between. The CDR3 has 14 amino acids. The chain joins TRBV28 to TRBJ2-2, with D unresolved. Sequenced sample: peripheral blood. The TCR sequence derives from a man aged 80 or over with active or convalescent COVID-19. The CDR3 region has the DNA TGTGCCAGCAGTTTGGCCGTGGTTACCGGGGAGCTGTTTTTT. This translates into CASSLAVVTGELFF. Using reference TRBV28 and TRBJ2-2 for the parts outside the CDR3, the full variable domain is DVKVTQSSRYLVKRTGEKVFLECVQDMDHENMFWYRQDPGLGLRLIYFSYDVKMKEKGDIPEGYSVSREKKERFSLILESASTNQTSMYLCASSLAVVTGELFFGEGSRLTVL.